The 10 T cell receptor beta chains presented below share a single source sample, sequenced in a study of T cell responses to AZD1222 COVID-19 vaccine. Assay used: immunoSEQ multiplex PCR; TCRdb lists only in-frame clones, some missing. The sample consists of about 100,000 clones, 80% to 90% of them appearing once. The sample here was peripheral blood, taken on day 0 of AZD1222 vaccination. Receptors were obtained from an adult in good health.

Written as DNA, the CDR3 is TGTGCCAGCAGTCTCCGGCGGCCCTACAATGAGCAGTTCTTC. It translates to CASSLRRPYNEQFF. The J gene is TRBJ2-1, the V gene TRBV6-5; D is unclear. The CDR3 runs 14 residues. Trimming took off 5 bases at V and 2 bases at J, with 10 bases between the two ends. Germline assignment: CDR1 MNHEY and CDR2 SVGAGI.

Here the CDR3 reads CASSFASGERETQYF. CDR3 in DNA: TGTGCCAGCAGCTTTGCTAGCGGGGAGAGGGAGACCCAGTACTTC. The gene calls are TRBV5-4 and TRBJ2-5, with 9 bases that match TRBD2. Germline V CDR1 and CDR2: SGHNT, YYREEE (reference sequence). Trimming cost V 2 bases and J 5 bases; bases outside gene matches: 7. The CDR3 runs to 15 residues. Full variable domain (remainder filled in from reference TRBV5-4 and TRBJ2-5): ETGVTQSPTHLIKTRGQQVTLRCSSQSGHNTVSWYQQALGQGPQFIFQYYREEENGRGNFPPRFSGLQFPNYSSELNVNALELDDSALYLCASSFASGERETQYFGPGTRLLVL.

This chain joins TRBV4-3 and TRBJ1-3, with no clear D. The CDR3 length is 14 residues. In germline, CDR1 is LGHNA, CDR2 YSLEER. V dropped 5 bases and J dropped 3 bases, with 11 bases sitting between them. CDR3 in amino acids: CASSEQLIGNTIYF. The CDR3 bases are TGCGCCAGCAGCGAACAGCTGATTGGAAACACCATATATTTT.

The rearrangement links TRBV19 to TRBJ2-6, with a possible D match to TRBD1 (6 bases). Trimming removed 10 bases at V and 2 bases at J, with 21 bases between. This CDR3 region has 17 residues. CDR1 and CDR2 (germline): LNHDA, SQIVND (reference sequence). CDR3 coding DNA: TGTGCCACCAGGCGGGCAGGGGAGTTAGCTGGGGCCAACGTCCTGACTTTC. Translation gives CATRRAGELAGANVLTF.

This clone was seen just once. V gene TRBV5-8 combines with J gene TRBJ1-2; D uncertain. This CDR3 spans 11 amino acids. Germline loops: CDR1 SGHTS, CDR2 YDEGEE. Trimming shortened V by 4 bases and J by 8 bases, and 9 bases separated the two germline ends. The CDR3 spells CASSRLGGYTF. The CDR3, as DNA: TGTGCCAGCAGCCGCCTGGGGGGCTACACCTTC.

The V call is TRBV5-1, the J call TRBJ2-1, with a possible D match to TRBD1 (5 bases). V was clipped by 4 bases and J by 6 bases, with 23 bases between them. The CDR3 spans 17 residues. CDR1 is SGHRS and CDR2 is YFSETQ in the germline V gene. The CDR3 sequence: CASSPKTQGAFVNEQFF. In DNA form, the CDR3 reads TGCGCCAGCAGCCCCAAAACCCAGGGTGCGTTTGTCAATGAGCAGTTCTTC.

The chain employs TRBV6-2 or TRBV6-3 and TRBJ1-5; 9 positions agree with TRBD1. In germline, CDR1 is MNHEY, CDR2 SVGEGT. After removal of 6 bases from V and 5 bases from J, the junction contained 5 bases not matched to a gene. The CDR3 spans 14 residues. CDR3 loop: CASSFGQGYQPQHF. For the CDR3, the DNA is TGTGCCAGCAGCTTCGGACAGGGGTATCAGCCCCAGCATTTT.

The V and J genes are TRBV9 and TRBJ2-1, with 13 bases fitting TRBD2. With V trimmed by 7 bases and J by 6 bases, 13 bases remained unmatched. Germline V gene data show CDR1 as SGDLS and CDR2 as YYNGEE. This CDR3 comprises 17 residues. The CDR3 region has the DNA TGTGCCAGCTCTACTAGCGGGGGGGCGATCGTAGCCAATGAGCAGTTCTTC. Translating gives CASSTSGGAIVANEQFF.

The rearrangement uses TRBV3-1 (or the pseudogene TRBV3-2) and TRBJ1-2; 9 nucleotides line up with TRBD1. CDR1 LGHDT and CDR2 YNNKEL come from the germline V gene (reference sequence). This CDR3 has 16 amino acids. Losses at the gene ends were 1 base for V and 7 bases for J; bases not matched to a gene: 10. CDR3 nucleotides: TGTGCCAGCAGCCAAGCACGGGACAGGGTAAGAGGTGGCTACACCTTC. As protein: CASSQARDRVRGGYTF.

The V call is TRBV12-3 or TRBV12-4, the J call TRBJ1-1, with a possible D match to TRBD1 (5 bases). The CDR3 sequence is 13 residues long. V was shortened by 5 bases and J by 6 bases, with 13 bases between the two germline ends. The CDR3 region has the DNA TGTGCCAGCAGTCAGGGTCGTCCTGCTGAAGCTTTCTTT. Translating gives CASSQGRPAEAFF.